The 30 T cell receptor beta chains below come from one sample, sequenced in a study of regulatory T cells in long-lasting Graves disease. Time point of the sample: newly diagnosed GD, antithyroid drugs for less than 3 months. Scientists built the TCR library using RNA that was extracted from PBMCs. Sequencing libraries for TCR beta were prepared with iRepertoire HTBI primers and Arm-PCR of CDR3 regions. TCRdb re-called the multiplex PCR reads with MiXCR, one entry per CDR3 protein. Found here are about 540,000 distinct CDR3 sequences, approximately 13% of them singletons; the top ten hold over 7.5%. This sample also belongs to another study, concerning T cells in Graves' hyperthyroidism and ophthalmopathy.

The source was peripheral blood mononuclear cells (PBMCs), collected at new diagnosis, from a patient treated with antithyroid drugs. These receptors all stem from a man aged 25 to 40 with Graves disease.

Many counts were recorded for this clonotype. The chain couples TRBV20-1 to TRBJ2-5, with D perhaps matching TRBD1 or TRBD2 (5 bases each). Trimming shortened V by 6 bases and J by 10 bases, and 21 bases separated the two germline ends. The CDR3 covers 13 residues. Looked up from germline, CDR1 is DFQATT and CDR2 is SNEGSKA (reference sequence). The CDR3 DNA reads TGCAGTGCCCAGGTCCAGGCCCCTGGGGGCCAGTACTTC. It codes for CSAQVQAPGGQYF.

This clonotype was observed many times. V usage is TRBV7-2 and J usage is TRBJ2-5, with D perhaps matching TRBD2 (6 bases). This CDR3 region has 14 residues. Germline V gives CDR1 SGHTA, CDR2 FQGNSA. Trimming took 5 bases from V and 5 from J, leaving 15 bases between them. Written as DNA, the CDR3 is TGTGCCAGCAGCAAGGGGAGGCTAGCGGAGACCCAGTACTTC. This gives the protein CASSKGRLAETQYF.

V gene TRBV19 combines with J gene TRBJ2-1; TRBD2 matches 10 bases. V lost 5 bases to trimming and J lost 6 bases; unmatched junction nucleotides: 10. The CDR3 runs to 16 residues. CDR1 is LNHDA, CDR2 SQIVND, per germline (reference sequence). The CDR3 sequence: CASSPGLAGVFNEQFF. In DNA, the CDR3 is TGTGCCAGTAGTCCGGGGCTAGCGGGAGTATTCAATGAGCAGTTCTTC.

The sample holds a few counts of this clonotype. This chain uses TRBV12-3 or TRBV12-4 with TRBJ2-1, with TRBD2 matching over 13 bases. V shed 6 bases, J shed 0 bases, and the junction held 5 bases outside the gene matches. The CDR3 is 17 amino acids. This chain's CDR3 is CASRGTSGTPSYNEQFF. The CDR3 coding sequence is TGTGCCAGCAGGGGGACTAGCGGGACCCCCTCCTACAATGAGCAGTTCTTC.

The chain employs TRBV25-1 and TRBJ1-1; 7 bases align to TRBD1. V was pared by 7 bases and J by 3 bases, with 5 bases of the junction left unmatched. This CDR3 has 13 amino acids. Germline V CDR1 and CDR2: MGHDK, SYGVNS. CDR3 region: CASTKGGYTEAFF. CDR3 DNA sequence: TGTGCCAGCACAAAAGGGGGCTACACTGAAGCTTTCTTT.

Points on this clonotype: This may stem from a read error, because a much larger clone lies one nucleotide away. The CDR3 sequence is CASSLDHGRVRFF. CDR3 in DNA: TGTGCCAGCAGCTTAGATCACGGGAGGGTTCGGTTCTTC. V is TRBV7-3 and J is TRBJ2-1; TRBD2 aligns across 8 bases. The CDR3 runs 13 residues. Germline V gene lookup returns CDR1 SGHTA and CDR2 FQGTGA. Germline trimming cut 2 bases from V and 15 bases from J; bases unmatched to any gene: 9.

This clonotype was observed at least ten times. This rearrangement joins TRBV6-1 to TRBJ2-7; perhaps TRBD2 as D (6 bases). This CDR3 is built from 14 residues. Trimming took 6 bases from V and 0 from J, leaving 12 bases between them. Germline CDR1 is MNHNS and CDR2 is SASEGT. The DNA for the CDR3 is TGTGCCAGCAGGCACGAGCGGGTCTCCTACGAGCAGTACTTC. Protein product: CASRHERVSYEQYF.

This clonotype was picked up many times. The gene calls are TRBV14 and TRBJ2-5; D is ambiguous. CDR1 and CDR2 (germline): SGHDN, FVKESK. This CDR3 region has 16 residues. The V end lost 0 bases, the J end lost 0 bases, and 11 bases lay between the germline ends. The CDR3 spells CASSQDRYSYQETQYF. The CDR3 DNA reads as TGTGCCAGCAGCCAAGATCGGTACAGCTACCAAGAGACCCAGTACTTC. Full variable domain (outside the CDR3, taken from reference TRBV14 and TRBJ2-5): EAGVTQFPSHSVIEKGQTVTLRCDPISGHDNLYWYRRVMGKEIKFLLHFVKESKQDESGMPNNRFLAERTGGTYSTLKVQPAELEDSGVYFCASSQDRYSYQETQYFGPGTRLLVL.

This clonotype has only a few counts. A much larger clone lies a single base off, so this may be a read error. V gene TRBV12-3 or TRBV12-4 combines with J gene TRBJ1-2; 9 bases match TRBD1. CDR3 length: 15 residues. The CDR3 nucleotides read TGTGCCGGCAGCATGACAGGGGGAGTCAACTATGGCTACACCTTC. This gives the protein CAGSMTGGVNYGYTF.

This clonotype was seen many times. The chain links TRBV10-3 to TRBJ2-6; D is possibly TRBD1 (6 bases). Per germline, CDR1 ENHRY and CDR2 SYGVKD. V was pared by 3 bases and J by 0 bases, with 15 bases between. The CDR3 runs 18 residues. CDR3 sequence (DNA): TGTGCCATCAGTGACCCCGGGACACCGTTCTCTGGGGCCAACGTCCTGACTTTC. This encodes CAISDPGTPFSGANVLTF.

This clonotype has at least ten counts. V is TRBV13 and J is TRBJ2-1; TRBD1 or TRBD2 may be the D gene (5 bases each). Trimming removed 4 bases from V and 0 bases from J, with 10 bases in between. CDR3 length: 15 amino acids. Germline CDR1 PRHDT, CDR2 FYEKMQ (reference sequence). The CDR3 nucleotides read TGTGCCAGCAGCTGGGACCCGAGCTCCTACAATGAGCAGTTCTTC. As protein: CASSWDPSSYNEQFF.

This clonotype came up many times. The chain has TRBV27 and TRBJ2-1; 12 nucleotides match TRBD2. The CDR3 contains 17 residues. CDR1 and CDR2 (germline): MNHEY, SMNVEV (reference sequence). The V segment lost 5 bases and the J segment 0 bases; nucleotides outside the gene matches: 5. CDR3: CASSTTSGSLSYNEQFF. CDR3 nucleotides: TGTGCCAGCAGTACGACTAGCGGGAGTCTCTCCTACAATGAGCAGTTCTTC.

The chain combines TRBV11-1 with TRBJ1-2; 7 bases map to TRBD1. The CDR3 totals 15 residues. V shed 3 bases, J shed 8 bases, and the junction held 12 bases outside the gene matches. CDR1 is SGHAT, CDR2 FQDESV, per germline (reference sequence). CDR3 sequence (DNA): TGTGCCAGCAGCTTGGCTTTGACAGGGCCAGAAGGCTACACCTTC. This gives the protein CASSLALTGPEGYTF.

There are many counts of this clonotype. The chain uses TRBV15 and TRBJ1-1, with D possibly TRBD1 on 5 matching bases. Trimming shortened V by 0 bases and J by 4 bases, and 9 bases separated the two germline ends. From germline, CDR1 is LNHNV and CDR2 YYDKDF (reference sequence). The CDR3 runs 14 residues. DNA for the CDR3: TGTGCCACCAGCAGAGATCTCAGGGCCACTGAAGCTTTCTTT. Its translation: CATSRDLRATEAFF.

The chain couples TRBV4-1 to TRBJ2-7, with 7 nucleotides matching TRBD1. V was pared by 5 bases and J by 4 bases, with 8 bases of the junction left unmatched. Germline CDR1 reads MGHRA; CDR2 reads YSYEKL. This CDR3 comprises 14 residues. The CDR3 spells CASSYHTGEYEQYF. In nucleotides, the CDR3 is TGCGCCAGCAGCTATCATACAGGGGAGTACGAGCAGTACTTC.

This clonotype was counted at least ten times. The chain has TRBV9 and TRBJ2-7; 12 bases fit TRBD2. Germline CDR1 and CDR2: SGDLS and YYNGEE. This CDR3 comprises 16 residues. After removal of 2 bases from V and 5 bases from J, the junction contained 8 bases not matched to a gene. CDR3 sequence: CASSVRLAGDRDEQYF. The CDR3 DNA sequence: TGTGCCAGCAGCGTGCGACTAGCGGGAGACAGGGACGAGCAGTACTTC.

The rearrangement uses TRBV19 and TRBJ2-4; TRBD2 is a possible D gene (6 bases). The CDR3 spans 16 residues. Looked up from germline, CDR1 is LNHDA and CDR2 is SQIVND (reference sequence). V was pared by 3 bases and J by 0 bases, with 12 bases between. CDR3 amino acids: CASSIRLGRAKNIQYF. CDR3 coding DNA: TGTGCCAGTAGTATTAGACTAGGGCGAGCCAAAAACATTCAGTACTTC.

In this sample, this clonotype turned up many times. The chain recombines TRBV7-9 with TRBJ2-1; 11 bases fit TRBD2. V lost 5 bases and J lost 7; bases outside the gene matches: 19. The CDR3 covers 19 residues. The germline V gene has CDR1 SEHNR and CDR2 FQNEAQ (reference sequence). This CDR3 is CASSRGQGKPGLAVNEQFF. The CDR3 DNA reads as TGTGCCAGCAGCCGGGGACAGGGCAAGCCGGGACTAGCGGTTAATGAGCAGTTCTTC. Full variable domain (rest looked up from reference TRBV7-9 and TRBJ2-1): DTGVSQNPRHKITKRGQNVTFRCDPISEHNRLYWYRQTLGQGPEFLTYFQNEAQLEKSRLLSDRFSAERPKGSFSTLEIQRTEQGDSAMYLCASSRGQGKPGLAVNEQFFGPGTRLTVL.

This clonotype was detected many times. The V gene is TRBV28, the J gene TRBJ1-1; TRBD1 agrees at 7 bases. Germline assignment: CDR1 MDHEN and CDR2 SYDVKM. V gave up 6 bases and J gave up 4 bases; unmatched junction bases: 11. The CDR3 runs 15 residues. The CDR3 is CASRGTRGGGTEAFF. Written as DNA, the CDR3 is TGTGCCAGCAGGGGGACCAGGGGGGGGGGCACTGAAGCTTTCTTT.

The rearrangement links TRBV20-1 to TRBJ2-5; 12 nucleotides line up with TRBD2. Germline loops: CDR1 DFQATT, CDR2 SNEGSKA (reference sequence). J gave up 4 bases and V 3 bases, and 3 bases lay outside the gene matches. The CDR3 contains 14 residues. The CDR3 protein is CSASRLAGAETQYF. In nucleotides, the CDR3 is TGCAGTGCTAGTAGACTAGCGGGAGCAGAGACCCAGTACTTC.

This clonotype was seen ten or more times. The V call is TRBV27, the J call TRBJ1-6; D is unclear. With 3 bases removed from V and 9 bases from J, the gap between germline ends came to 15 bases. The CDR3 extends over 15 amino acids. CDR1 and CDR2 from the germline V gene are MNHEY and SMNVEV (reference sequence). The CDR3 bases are TGTGCCAGCAGTTTGGAGCCGGCAAACGGTTCACCCCTCCACTTT. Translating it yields CASSLEPANGSPLHF.

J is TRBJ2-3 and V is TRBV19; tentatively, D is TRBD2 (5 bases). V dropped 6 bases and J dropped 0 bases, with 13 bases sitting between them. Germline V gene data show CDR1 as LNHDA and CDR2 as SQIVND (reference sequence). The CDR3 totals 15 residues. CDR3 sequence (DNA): TGTGCCAGTAGGAGGGCGAGGTCTAGCACAGATACGCAGTATTTT. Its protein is CASRRARSSTDTQYF.

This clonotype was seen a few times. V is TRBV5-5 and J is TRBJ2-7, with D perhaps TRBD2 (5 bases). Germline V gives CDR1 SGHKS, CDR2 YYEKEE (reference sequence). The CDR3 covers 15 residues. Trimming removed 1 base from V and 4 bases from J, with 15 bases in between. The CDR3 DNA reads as TGTGCCAGCAGCTTGTATTTCGACTACACTTACGAGCAGTACTTC. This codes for CASSLYFDYTYEQYF.

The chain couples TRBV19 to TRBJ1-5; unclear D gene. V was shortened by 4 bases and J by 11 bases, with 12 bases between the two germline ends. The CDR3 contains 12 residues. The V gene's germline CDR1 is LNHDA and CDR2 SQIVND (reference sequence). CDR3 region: CASSTSYPAQHF. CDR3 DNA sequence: TGTGCCAGTAGTACCTCTTACCCGGCCCAGCATTTT.

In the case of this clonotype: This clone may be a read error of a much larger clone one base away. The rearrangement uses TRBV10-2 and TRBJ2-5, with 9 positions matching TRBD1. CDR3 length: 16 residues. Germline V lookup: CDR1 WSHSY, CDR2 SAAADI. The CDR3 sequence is CANSELGQGYQETQYF. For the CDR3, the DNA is TGCGCCAACAGTGAGCTCGGACAGGGGTACCAAGAGACCCAGTACTTC.

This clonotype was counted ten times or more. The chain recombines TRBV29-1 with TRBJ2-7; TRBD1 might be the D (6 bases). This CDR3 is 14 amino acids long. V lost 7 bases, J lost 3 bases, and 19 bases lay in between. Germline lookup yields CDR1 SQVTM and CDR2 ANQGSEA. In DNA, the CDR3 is TGCAGCGCAGAAGTTACAGGGACGGGCTACGAGCAGTACTTC. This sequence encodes CSAEVTGTGYEQYF.

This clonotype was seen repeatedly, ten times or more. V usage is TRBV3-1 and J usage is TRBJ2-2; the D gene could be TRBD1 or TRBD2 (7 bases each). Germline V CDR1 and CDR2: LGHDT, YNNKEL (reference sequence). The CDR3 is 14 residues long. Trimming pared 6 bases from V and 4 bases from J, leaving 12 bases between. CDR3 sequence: CASSQGGRTGELFF. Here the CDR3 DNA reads TGTGCCAGCAGTCAGGGGGGGCGCACCGGGGAGCTGTTTTTT.

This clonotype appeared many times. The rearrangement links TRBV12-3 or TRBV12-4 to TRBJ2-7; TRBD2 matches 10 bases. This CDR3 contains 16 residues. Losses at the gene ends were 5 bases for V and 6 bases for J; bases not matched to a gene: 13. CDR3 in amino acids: CASSRTTGLASSEQYF. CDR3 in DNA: TGTGCCAGCAGTAGAACCACGGGACTAGCGTCGTCCGAGCAGTACTTC.

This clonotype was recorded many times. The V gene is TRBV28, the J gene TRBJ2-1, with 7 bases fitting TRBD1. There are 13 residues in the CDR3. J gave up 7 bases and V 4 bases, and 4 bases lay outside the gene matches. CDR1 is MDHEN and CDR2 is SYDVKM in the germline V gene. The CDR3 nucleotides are TGTGCCAGCAGTTGGGACAGAAGGAATGAGCAGTTCTTC. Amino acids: CASSWDRRNEQFF.

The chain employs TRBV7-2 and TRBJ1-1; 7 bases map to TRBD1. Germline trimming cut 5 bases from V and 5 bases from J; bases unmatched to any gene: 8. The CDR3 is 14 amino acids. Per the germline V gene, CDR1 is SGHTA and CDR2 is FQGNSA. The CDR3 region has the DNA TGTGCCAGCAGCCAACAGGGGAGTAGGACTGAAGCTTTCTTT. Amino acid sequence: CASSQQGSRTEAFF.